Below, 20 T cell receptor beta chains from the same sample are listed, as sequenced in a study of glioma-infiltrating T cells after dendritic cell vaccination. As for time point: after dendritic cell vaccination, including at tumor progression/relapse. TCRdb's table, derived via immunoSEQ multiplex PCR, lists solely in-frame clones and lacks some. This repertoire shows about 94,000 clones, approximately 84% found once; its top ten account for approximately 5.5%. Material: blood, obtained after dendritic cell vaccination. All receptors come from a human donor with glioblastoma.

The J gene is TRBJ1-1, the V gene TRBV6-6; no clear D. CDR1 MNHNY and CDR2 SVGAGI come from the germline V gene (reference sequence). The CDR3 length is 14 residues. V dropped 0 bases and J dropped 4 bases, with 9 bases sitting between them. The CDR3 loop reads CASSYSEGSTEAFF. CDR3 in DNA: TGTGCCAGCAGTTACTCGGAGGGTAGCACTGAAGCTTTCTTT.

This chain connects TRBV5-6 to TRBJ1-6, with 12 bases matching TRBD1. V dropped 6 bases and J dropped 5; count of bases not matched to a gene: 9. This CDR3 is 17 amino acids long. Germline assignment: CDR1 SGHDT and CDR2 YYEEEE. CDR3 protein: CASTIPGTGGNNSPLHF. CDR3 nucleotides: TGTGCCAGCACTATCCCCGGGACAGGGGGCAATAATTCACCCCTCCACTTT.

The J gene is TRBJ2-5, the V gene TRBV18, with 8 bases aligning to TRBD2. The CDR3 totals 17 residues. The V and J ends lost 3 bases and 7 bases, in that order; junction bases with no gene match: 16. Germline V lookup: CDR1 KGHSH, CDR2 LQKENI. Here the CDR3 reads CASSPLTLAGQEGTQYF. CDR3 DNA sequence: TGTGCCAGCTCACCCTTGACTCTAGCGGGCCAGGAGGGGACCCAGTACTTC. The whole variable domain, filled in from reference TRBV18 and TRBJ2-5, reads NAGVMQNPRHLVRRRGQEARLRCSPMKGHSHVYWYRQLPEEGLKFMVYLQKENIIDESGMPKERFSAEFPKEGPSILRIQQVVRGDSAAYFCASSPLTLAGQEGTQYFGPGTRLLVL.

The rearrangement uses TRBV28 and TRBJ1-1; 9 bases are shared with TRBD1. V dropped 4 bases and J dropped 5; count of bases not matched to a gene: 5. The V gene's germline CDR1 is MDHEN and CDR2 SYDVKM. The CDR3 loop spans 14 amino acids. Here the CDR3 reads CASSSGQGSTEAFF. The CDR3 nucleotides read TGTGCCAGCAGTTCGGGACAGGGAAGTACTGAAGCTTTCTTT.

V is TRBV28 and J is TRBJ1-2; no definite D call. Germline V gene lookup returns CDR1 MDHEN and CDR2 SYDVKM. The V end was cut by 2 bases, the J end by 5 bases, with 6 bases between. This CDR3 region has 12 residues. CDR3 nucleotide sequence: TGTGCCAGCAGTTTACCGGTTTATGGCTACACCTTC. Translating it yields CASSLPVYGYTF.

The chain carries TRBV4-2 and TRBJ2-4; 9 bases agree with TRBD2. This CDR3 is 12 amino acids long. Per germline, CDR1 LGHNA and CDR2 YNFKEQ. The V and J ends lost 4 bases and 12 bases, in that order; junction bases with no gene match: 4. The CDR3 region is CASSPTAGGQYF. In nucleotides, the CDR3 is TGTGCCAGCAGCCCAACAGCGGGGGGTCAGTACTTC.

The chain has TRBV5-1 and TRBJ2-3; 8 bases are shared with TRBD1. CDR1 and CDR2 (germline): SGHRS, YFSETQ. The CDR3 sequence is 17 residues long. The V gene end was trimmed by 3 bases and the J gene end by 0 bases; junction bases not matched to a gene: 9. The CDR3 coding sequence is TGCGCCAGCAGCTACACGACAGGGGATTATAGCACAGATACGCAGTATTTT. Translation gives CASSYTTGDYSTDTQYF.

This clone was counted once. The chain links TRBV28 to TRBJ2-2; TRBD1 matches at 10 bases. Trimming cost V 0 bases and J 1 base; bases outside gene matches: 17. The CDR3 is 22 residues long. Germline-derived CDR1 and CDR2 are MDHEN and SYDVKM. The CDR3 sequence: CASSLWGGSRQGAKRNTGELFF. The CDR3 DNA reads as TGTGCCAGCAGTTTATGGGGAGGGTCACGACAGGGGGCGAAACGGAACACCGGGGAGCTGTTTTTT.

The rearrangement uses TRBV28 and TRBJ2-1; possibly TRBD2 for D (6 bases). The CDR3 is 17 amino acids. Germline CDR1 MDHEN, CDR2 SYDVKM. V gave up 4 bases and J gave up 3 bases, with 19 bases separating them. CDR3 in amino acids: CASSSPLGPRDYNEQFF. For the CDR3, the DNA is TGTGCCAGCAGTTCCCCACTGGGACCGCGGGACTACAATGAGCAGTTCTTC.

The chain employs TRBV19 and TRBJ1-3, with TRBD1 matching over 9 bases. The length of the CDR3 is 12 residues. The V gene's germline CDR1 is LNHDA and CDR2 SQIVND (reference sequence). The trim removed 4 bases at V and 16 bases at J, leaving 8 bases unmatched. The CDR3 region has the DNA TGTGCCAGTAGTACCTCCGGGACAGGGTTGTATTTT. Residues: CASSTSGTGLYF.

The genes are TRBV27 and TRBJ1-2, with 9 nucleotides matching TRBD1. CDR1 is MNHEY and CDR2 is SMNVEV in the germline V gene (reference sequence). The CDR3 runs to 16 residues. With 3 bases clipped from V and 7 bases from J, the junction kept 12 bases outside the gene matches. CDR3 in DNA: TGTGCCAGCAGTTTTTACCCCACAGGGGGCCAGGGTGGCTACACCTTC. Amino acids: CASSFYPTGGQGGYTF.

This clone has more than one count but fewer than ten. The V and J genes are TRBV4-1 and TRBJ2-7; 8 bases line up with TRBD1. Per germline, CDR1 MGHRA and CDR2 YSYEKL. This CDR3 region has 14 residues. Losses at the gene ends were 1 base for V and 7 bases for J; bases not matched to a gene: 6. For the CDR3, the DNA is TGCGCCAGCAGCCAAGTCAGGGGGCGATTGGAGCAGTACTTC. Amino acids: CASSQVRGRLEQYF.

In its sample, this clone was seen once. The V call is TRBV28, the J call TRBJ2-1; no clear D. The germline CDR1 and CDR2 sequences are MDHEN and SYDVKM. The CDR3 is 14 residues long. V lost 7 bases and J lost 0, with 10 bases in between. In DNA form, the CDR3 reads TGTGCCAGCACCCCTGAGTTCTCCTACAATGAGCAGTTCTTC. This codes for CASTPEFSYNEQFF.

The chain combines TRBV15 with TRBJ1-1, with no clear D. The CDR3 is 15 amino acids. V dropped 0 bases and J dropped 1 base, with 9 bases sitting between them. Germline V gene data show CDR1 as LNHNV and CDR2 as YYDKDF (reference sequence). For the CDR3, the DNA is TGTGCCACCAGCAGAGATCGCGGCCAGAACACTGAAGCTTTCTTT. This gives the protein CATSRDRGQNTEAFF.

This clone appeared a single time. This chain links TRBV30 with TRBJ2-4; 7 nucleotides line up with TRBD1. In germline, CDR1 is GTSNPN, CDR2 SVGIG (reference sequence). This CDR3 region has 17 residues. V was clipped by 2 bases and J by 1 base; unmatched bases: 11. This chain's CDR3 is CAWSTRQGHSAKNIQYF. DNA of the CDR3: TGTGCCTGGAGTACCCGACAGGGACATTCTGCCAAAAACATTCAGTACTTC.

This clone has a single count. V is TRBV10-1 and J is TRBJ2-7; TRBD1 agrees at 8 bases. This CDR3 is 15 amino acids long. The V segment lost 2 bases and the J segment 3 bases; nucleotides outside the gene matches: 6. The V gene's germline CDR1 is WNHNN and CDR2 SYGVQD (reference sequence). The CDR3 reads CASSEGQGSVYEQYF. The CDR3 nucleotides are TGCGCCAGCAGTGAGGGACAGGGTAGTGTCTACGAGCAGTACTTC.

V and J are TRBV5-4 and TRBJ2-5; 7 bases agree with TRBD2. Germline CDR1 and CDR2: SGHNT and YYREEE (reference sequence). V dropped 2 bases and J dropped 5; count of bases not matched to a gene: 6. This CDR3 is 14 amino acids long. The CDR3 region has the DNA TGTGCCAGCAGCTTTGGGGGGGGGTCTGAGACCCAGTACTTC. Amino acid sequence: CASSFGGGSETQYF.

This rearrangement joins TRBV7-9 to TRBJ1-3, with D perhaps matching TRBD1 (6 bases). This CDR3 has 14 amino acids. Germline V gene sequence: CDR1 SEHNR, CDR2 FQNEAQ (reference sequence). The V end lost 3 bases, the J end lost 8 bases, and 14 bases lay between the germline ends. CDR3 sequence: CASSLGAISDTIYF. CDR3 DNA: TGTGCCAGCAGCTTGGGGGCCATCTCGGACACCATATATTTT.

The chain recombines TRBV19 with TRBJ1-2; D ambiguous. V was shortened by 7 bases and J by 5 bases, with 26 bases between the two germline ends. Germline CDR1 LNHDA, CDR2 SQIVND (reference sequence). The CDR3 runs 17 residues. The CDR3 DNA is TGTGCCAGTACCCACTCGAGGGTACCTCGGCGAGATTATGGCTACACCTTC. This gives the protein CASTHSRVPRRDYGYTF.

The CDR3: CASSRGTGRWNSPLHF. The CDR3 DNA reads as TGTGCCAGCAGCAGAGGGACAGGGAGATGGAATTCACCCCTCCACTTT. The chain recombines TRBV5-6 with TRBJ1-6, with 9 bases aligning to TRBD1. Trimming at V came to 4 bases and at J to 7 bases, leaving 9 bases not matched to a gene. Germline lookup yields CDR1 SGHDT and CDR2 YYEEEE. The CDR3 is made up of 16 amino acids.